The present T cell receptor (beta chain) was sequenced within a study of cytomegalovirus exposure and HLA in healthy donors (dated by TCRdb to about 2017). With regard to the full study: In an earlier analysis of approximately 500 of the donors, about 260 Gb of sequence data and some 100 million unique TCR beta sequences from 180 million or so T cells were reported. An earlier analysis of around 540 of the donors applied high-throughput TCR beta sequencing to assess whether each TCR beta V gene segment acted as functional or pseudogenic. Across 300 to 400 genotyped donors of the cohort, an average of roughly 200,000 unique TCR beta nucleotide sequences per donor were sequenced, and 15% to 20% of those sequences were non-productive. Donor age, sex, ethnicity and CMV serostatus were compiled alongside the repertoire data. A later analysis re-analyzed previously published TCR beta repertoires from 650 to 800 donors and added high-resolution HLA genotyping to study TCR occurrence patterns. The later analysis used no new phenotypic data to find candidate immune exposures, relying instead on TCR beta sequences and their occurrence across donors. An early release covering roughly 600 HLA-typed donors comprised approximately 290 gigabases of sequencing data and 65 million to 100 million unique TCR sequences. Genome-wide SNP genotypes for about 55% of the 666 donors were used in a later genetic analysis, which treated that subset as a discovery cohort. The number of typed donors differed by locus: roughly 629-640 for A, B, C, DRB1 and DQB1; approximately 520 for DQA1; around 610 for DPA1; and about 450 for DPB1. Both class I and class II loci were covered by HLA typing, at four-digit resolution. The study used immunosequencing to profile the T cell repertoires of approximately 640 subjects and linked those repertoires to cytomegalovirus serostatus. High-throughput TCR immunosequencing, statistical association of individual TCRs with disease status, and machine learning were combined to predict cytomegalovirus infection status. The study aimed to test whether cataloging public T cell receptors could reveal signatures of past pathogen exposure. Every discovery cohort repertoire had been produced on one sequencing platform. Along with the approximately 600-subject first cohort, a separate validation cohort of over a hundred different subjects was used. Because of strong linkage in the cohort, roughly five DR-DQ haplotypes were treated as single units for association and clustering. Among the approximately 400 genotyped donors, more than 70% belonged to the genetic ancestry cluster associated with self-reported Caucasian donors. Here is what the overall study found, with its caveats: According to a later analysis, most CMV-associated TCR beta chains appeared to be HLA-restricted, and the HLA associations seemed to be driven largely by CMV exposure. Because HLA typing was missing for some donors at each locus, association tests included only the typed subset. Because counts were too low, seventeen rarely observed V segments, including chromosome 9 orphons, were excluded from the earlier analysis of under 650 of the donors. In both the original and validation cohorts, the classifier was reported to diagnose cytomegalovirus status with high specificity and sensitivity. Some IMGT-functional V segments, including TRBV6-2 and TRBV6-3, could not be told apart with the 87-base-pair reads, so those segments were excluded. Most TCR sequences were observed very rarely across donors, whereas some public TCRs were present in many individuals. Immune exposure information for the cohort was limited to CMV serostatus. V-gene and J-gene trimming of TCR beta chains was associated with a missense DCLRE1C variant in a later genetic analysis, and the association was replicated in an independent cohort. Only TCR beta chains were sequenced in this cohort, and the absence of alpha or paired-chain data limited detectable features. According to a later analysis, TCR association rates differed among HLA loci, with DRB1 alleles showing the most associated TCRs and HLA-C alleles showing the fewest. Three of the identified cytomegalovirus-associated TCR beta chains were confirmed in vitro to be specific for cytomegalovirus antigens. When HLA alleles, especially DR and DQ, strongly co-occurred, TCR associations were difficult to assign to individual alleles. In a later genetic analysis, fewer N-insertions in productive TCRs were reported among donors in an Asian-associated ancestry cluster than the roughly 700-donor mean. A later analysis reported that several top co-occurrence clusters appeared linked to parvovirus B19, influenza, CMV and Epstein-Barr virus. In a later analysis, about 16,000 TCR beta sequences were associated with specific HLA alleles at a false discovery rate of 0.05. The authors suggested that the approach could potentially be generalized to other disease states and immunological phenotypes. A group of highly shared sequence variants was considered likely to be a technical artifact of the sequencing pipeline. In an earlier analysis of 587 of the donors, most TCR beta V segments were observed in productive rearrangements about 90% or about 30% of the time, broadly matching IMGT annotations. A further reported finding was that TCR beta sequences accurately predicted the HLA-A and HLA-B alleles for most subjects in the first cohort. Correlated functional status among segregating V segments might be attributable to linkage disequilibrium, but an unknown experimental factor could not be ruled out. In the study, approximately 160 TCR beta chains were listed as associated with cytomegalovirus. A later analysis found that HLA-associated TCR beta chains were more clonally expanded and had lower generation probabilities than equally common non-associated chains. Roughly uniform sequencing depth across donors was assumed in presence/absence analyses, although this assumption may not hold.

Library creation used the immunoSEQ multiplex PCR assay. A mixture of 60 forward primers for TCR Vbeta segments and 13 reverse primers for TCR Jbeta segments was used in the multiplex PCR. A multiplex PCR assay on genomic DNA amplified the CDR3 region of rearranged TCR beta genes. The Illumina HiSeq System was used to sequence the amplified TCR beta libraries as 87-base-pair reads. For the original study's pipeline: A later analysis counted around 72 million unique TCR beta chains across the roughly 700 repertoires, and roughly 10 million of these chains were shared by at least two donors. Raw reads were error-corrected and collapsed into unique sequences with a nearest-neighbor algorithm that merged closely related sequences to remove PCR and sequencing errors. V, D and J gene segments were assigned by aligning CDR3 sequences to IMGT reference sequences. For a sequence to be retained, a match of at least six nucleotides was required to both a V gene segment and a J gene segment. Rearrangements were classified as productive when the CDR3 lacked stop codons and remained in frame with V and J, and all other rearrangements were classified as non-productive. Following IMGT convention, CDR3 was defined as the stretch from the second conserved V-encoded cysteine to the conserved J-encoded phenylalanine. The earlier analysis of 587 of the donors excluded sequences that lacked an unambiguous match to a single V gene segment. An earlier analysis of fewer than 750 of the donors called V segments functional above 56.7% productive rearrangements and segregating when the between-donor standard deviation exceeded 5%. A statistical classification framework was developed to diagnose cytomegalovirus status using the catalog of TCR beta chain sequences. In a later analysis, V and J genes were assigned by comparing TCR nucleotide sequences against IMGT/GENE-DB human TR gene sequences. The TCRdist pipeline was used in a later analysis to assign CDR3 sequences and most-parsimonious VDJ recombination scenarios. A later analysis defined each TCR beta chain by its CDR3 amino acid sequence plus V-gene family, and excluded reads lacking a unique V-gene family. To address suspected cross-contamination and a sequencing artifact, a later analysis removed a few hundred highly shared, low-generation-probability nucleotide sequences. For each public chain, a later analysis derived a clonal expansion index from normalized ranks of inferred template counts within each repertoire. A later analysis computed generation probabilities with a VDJ recombination model fitted to out-of-frame rearrangements, and checked the results against IGoR. A later analysis scored TCR-TCR, TCR-HLA and TCR-CMV co-occurrence with hypergeometric tests, applying a repertoire-size bias correction to TCR pairs. False discovery rates were estimated in a later analysis by permuting HLA or CMV assignments 20 times. A later analysis grouped co-occurring TCRs with DBSCAN, adding TCRdist sequence similarity when clustering within HLA-allele-positive subsets. Repertoires with fewer than 30,000 or more than 120,000 public chains were left out of co-occurrence clustering, as were five repertoires with anomalous nucleotide sharing. Imported from immuneACCESS, the table was reduced by TCRdb to in-frame sequences with V and J called. These copies leave out some clones; in studies compared against another copy, an unresolved V gene accounts for under half, and the cause of the remainder is not known. V and J calls and clone size are given by that table; D and trimming were obtained from the DNA. The sample table holds approximately 100,000 clones, of which about 78% were seen once. Roughly 12% of the sample is held by the ten biggest clonotypes.

The germline ends are 8 bases apart after V is trimmed by 1 base and J by 0 bases. The CDR3 goes from the cysteine to the phenylalanine over 15 residues. Of the read, only the CDR3 DNA is kept; its 45 bases are in frame from base 1. The CDR1 and CDR2 encoded by the germline V gene are SGHDT and YYEEEE. The cohort consisted of fewer than 700 healthy bone marrow donors. At the time of sampling, all cohort members were nominally healthy, though unrecorded immune exposures were likely present. The donor tested CMV seropositive and was one of the 289 seropositive cohort members. Each donor provided a peripheral blood sample, and peripheral blood mononuclear cells were used for TCR beta sequencing. The Qiagen DNeasy Blood Extraction Kit was used to extract genomic DNA from the blood cell samples. In the case of this clone: The antigen it recognizes is unknown. Per-base qualities were not stored, and no clone one base away is much larger.

Sample: PBMCs. This sequence originates from a woman aged 40 to 50 in good health and CMV-seropositive. The chain is made from TRBV5-6 and TRBJ2-1, with no D gene named confidently. Here the CDR3 is given as CASSLFGSSYNEQFF. The nucleotide sequence reads TGTGCCAGCAGCTTGTTTGGTAGCTCCTACAATGAGCAGTTCTTC.